This T cell receptor beta chain emerged from a study of shared clonotypes between healthy human individuals. Points from the study as a whole: Memory subsets generally showed lower estimated richness than naive subsets. Depth was large, yet rarefaction showed that sorted-subset sequencing was incomplete.

Worth noting for this clone: Its antigen is as yet unknown.

The repertoire was sequenced with immunoSEQ multiplex PCR; TCRdb's copy has only in-frame clones and lacks some. The table has millions of clones, about 93% seen once. CDR3 length: 17 residues. V lost 0 bases to trimming and J lost 4 bases; unmatched junction nucleotides: 6. Germline V gives CDR1 MNHEY, CDR2 SMNVEV (reference sequence). Naive-designated CD8 cells lacked CD45RO, were positively enriched for CCR7, and omitted terminally differentiated effector memory CD45RA+ cells. The chain couples TRBV27 to TRBJ2-1, with TRBD2 identical over 10 bases. Sequencing was done on a sample of naive CD8+ T cells from PBMCs. The TCR comes from a man between 18 and 35 years old in good health. Some clones in this sample may be carry-over from other donors' samples. CDR3 in amino acids: CASSLSSGRAWYNEQFF. The CDR3 coding sequence is TGTGCCAGCAGTTTATCCAGCGGGAGGGCCTGGTACAATGAGCAGTTCTTC.